The 7 T cell receptor beta chains below come from one sample, sequenced in a study of shared clonotypes between healthy human individuals. Naive CD8 cells were CD45RO-negative, positively selected for CCR7, excluding terminally differentiated effector memory CD45RA+ cells. Sequencing was performed with immunoSEQ multiplex PCR; in TCRdb, only in-frame clones are kept and a portion is missing. The profile shows around 2,100,000 clones, about 94% of them singletons. Material for sequencing was naive CD8+ T cells sorted from blood. These TCRs come from a man younger than 30 in good health.

This chain connects TRBV9 to TRBJ2-1; 7 positions agree with TRBD2. Germline CDR1 is SGDLS and CDR2 is YYNGEE. J was trimmed by 0 bases and V by 0 bases; bases with no gene match: 3. There are 16 residues in the CDR3. CDR3 nucleotide sequence: TGTGCCAGCAGCGTAGCGGGGGACTACTCCTACAATGAGCAGTTCTTC. Amino acid sequence: CASSVAGDYSYNEQFF.

The chain recombines TRBV27 with TRBJ2-7; D may match TRBD1 or TRBD2 (5 bases each). This CDR3 has 17 amino acids. V shed 5 bases and J shed 3 bases, with 23 bases lying between them. From germline, CDR1 is MNHEY and CDR2 SMNVEV (reference sequence). CDR3 sequence (DNA): TGTGCCAGCAGTATCTCGGGGCCGCTCACCTCTCACTACGAGCAGTACTTC. The encoded protein is CASSISGPLTSHYEQYF.

For this clone: The sample has other DNA sequences that encode this CDR3 too. The chain links TRBV9 to TRBJ2-5, with TRBD1 identical over 10 bases. The CDR3 contains 14 residues. V lost 2 bases to trimming and J lost 5 bases; unmatched junction nucleotides: 3. CDR1 is SGDLS and CDR2 is YYNGEE in the germline V gene. CDR3 bases: TGTGCCAGCAGCGTCGGGACAGGGGTGGAGACCCAGTACTTC. It translates to CASSVGTGVETQYF. Full variable domain (rest looked up from reference TRBV9 and TRBJ2-5): DSGVTQTPKHLITATGQRVTLRCSPRSGDLSVYWYQQSLDQGLQFLIQYYNGEERAKGNILERFSAQQFPDLHSELNLSSLELGDSALYFCASSVGTGVETQYFGPGTRLLVL.

In its sample, this clone was seen a few times. This chain links TRBV10-2 with TRBJ1-2, with TRBD1 as a possible D gene (6 bases). The CDR3 has 14 amino acids. The V and J ends lost 3 bases and 11 bases respectively, with 19 bases between them. Germline V gene lookup returns CDR1 WSHSY and CDR2 SAAADI. The CDR3 coding sequence is TGCGCCAGCAGTGAAGCGGGGGCTGCAATTGGGTACACCTTC. Its translation: CASSEAGAAIGYTF.

The chain links TRBV5-4 to TRBJ2-1; the match to TRBD2 covers 11 bases. Germline V CDR1 and CDR2: SGHNT, YYREEE (reference sequence). V was pared by 7 bases and J by 6 bases, with 18 bases of the junction left unmatched. This CDR3 has 18 amino acids. The CDR3, as DNA: TGTGCCAGCTCACTGGAACTAGCGGGGGTGGCGGGAACCAATGAGCAGTTCTTC. Amino acid sequence: CASSLELAGVAGTNEQFF.

The V call is TRBV7-6, the J call TRBJ1-3; a weak D match, TRBD1 (5 bases). Germline V gives CDR1 SGHVS, CDR2 FNYEAQ. The V end lost 5 bases, the J end lost 0 bases, and 11 bases lay between the germline ends. The CDR3 totals 15 residues. Here the CDR3 DNA reads TGTGCCAGCAGCCACGGGGCAGGCTCTGGAAACACCATATATTTT. This sequence encodes CASSHGAGSGNTIYF.

The chain employs TRBV19 and TRBJ1-1, with D hard to call. Germline CDR1 and CDR2: LNHDA and SQIVND (reference sequence). This CDR3 is 13 amino acids long. V was cut by 6 bases and J by 3 bases, with 11 bases left in between. The CDR3 region has the DNA TGTGCCAGTAGGGGTATTTTCGACACTGAAGCTTTCTTT. Encoded protein: CASRGIFDTEAFF.